The 23 T cell receptor beta chains reported below all come from one sample, sequenced in a study of early T cells in non-severe SARS-CoV-2 infection. MiXCR, applied by TCRdb to the 5' RACE reads, yields one record per CDR3 protein. Here the sample spans 50,000 to 85,000 distinct CDR3 sequences, approximately 9.2% being singletons. Sequenced sample: whole blood. Every receptor here comes from an adult who was a healthcare worker with PCR-confirmed SARS-CoV-2 infection or an uninfected control (not recorded which).

This clonotype came up a few times. The V call is TRBV7-2, the J call TRBJ1-6; the D gene is possibly TRBD1 (6 bases). Germline V gene data show CDR1 as SGHTA and CDR2 as FQGNSA. The CDR3 length is 14 residues. V was clipped by 3 bases and J by 7 bases, with 10 bases between them. CDR3: CASSLPGENSPLHF. The CDR3 DNA reads TGTGCCAGCAGCTTGCCAGGGGAGAATTCACCCCTCCACTTT. Combining the CDR3 with reference TRBV7-2 and TRBJ1-6 gives the whole variable domain GAGVSQSPSNKVTEKGKDVELRCDPISGHTALYWYRQSLGQGLEFLIYFQGNSAPDKSGLPSDRFSAERTGGSVSTLTIQRTQQEDSAVYLCASSLPGENSPLHFGNGTRLTVT.

At least ten counts were recorded for this clonotype. The V call is TRBV20-1, the J call TRBJ2-1; 8 positions agree with TRBD2. CDR1 is DFQATT, CDR2 SNEGSKA, per germline (reference sequence). The CDR3 runs to 14 residues. V shed 3 bases and J 6 bases; nucleotides not matched to a gene: 7. The CDR3 DNA is TGCAGTGCTAGTAGACTAGCGAGTCGCAATGAGCAGTTCTTC. As protein: CSASRLASRNEQFF.

This clonotype was observed a few times. The genes are TRBV3-1 and TRBJ2-7; 9 bases fit TRBD1. Unmatched junction bases numbered 1, after V lost 1 base and J lost 6 bases. Germline-derived CDR1 and CDR2 are LGHDT and YNNKEL (reference sequence). The CDR3 is made up of 13 amino acids. The CDR3 loop is CASSQGTGAEQYF. In nucleotides, the CDR3 is TGTGCCAGCAGCCAAGGGACAGGGGCCGAGCAGTACTTC.

V is TRBV28 and J is TRBJ1-2; 7 bases align to TRBD1. The germline V gene encodes CDR1 MDHEN and CDR2 SYDVKM. This CDR3 has 13 amino acids. Unmatched junction bases numbered 19, after V lost 10 bases and J lost 14 bases. The CDR3 nucleotides read TGTGCCACCTTTGAGACCCTCACAGGGGACTTAACCTTC. This gives the protein CATFETLTGDLTF.

There are many counts of this clonotype. This chain joins TRBV27 and TRBJ2-3; perhaps TRBD2 as D (6 bases). With 3 bases removed from V and 4 bases from J, the gap between germline ends came to 11 bases. From germline, CDR1 is MNHEY and CDR2 SMNVEV (reference sequence). CDR3 length: 14 residues. CDR3 amino acids: CASSFQGGADTQYF. The DNA for the CDR3 is TGTGCCAGCAGTTTCCAGGGAGGAGCAGATACGCAGTATTTT.

This clonotype was counted at least ten times. The chain is built from TRBV20-1 and TRBJ2-1; 15 bases are shared with TRBD2. V lost 2 bases and J lost 9; bases outside the gene matches: 8. The germline V gene encodes CDR1 DFQATT and CDR2 SNEGSKA (reference sequence). CDR3 length: 16 amino acids. The CDR3 protein is CSARPRTSGRAGEQFF. DNA of the CDR3: TGCAGTGCTAGACCGAGGACTAGCGGGAGGGCCGGTGAGCAGTTCTTC.

This chain joins TRBV30 and TRBJ2-3; TRBD2 matches 7 bases. This CDR3 comprises 18 residues. Germline-derived CDR1 and CDR2 are GTSNPN and SVGIG (reference sequence). Unmatched junction bases numbered 15, after V lost 2 bases and J lost 1 base. This CDR3 is CAWSPPYFQRDGTDTQYF. The CDR3 nucleotides read TGTGCCTGGAGTCCCCCCTATTTCCAGCGGGATGGCACAGATACGCAGTATTTT.

The V gene is TRBV2, the J gene TRBJ2-7; possibly TRBD1 for D (6 bases). Looked up from germline, CDR1 is SNHLY and CDR2 is FYNNEI. The CDR3 spans 14 residues. V was trimmed by 8 bases and J by 6 bases, leaving 20 bases between them. The CDR3 bases are TGTGCCAGCCTACTCGGGACAAGCTCTGTCGAGCAGTACTTC. Its translation: CASLLGTSSVEQYF.

The V and J genes are TRBV11-2 and TRBJ1-1; maybe TRBD1 (5 bases). CDR3 size: 14 residues. V lost 0 bases to trimming and J lost 8 bases, with 13 bases between them. Per the germline V gene, CDR1 is SGHAT and CDR2 is FQNNGV. The CDR3: CASSLDQGRIEAFF. DNA of the CDR3: TGTGCCAGCAGCTTAGATCAGGGAAGAATCGAAGCTTTCTTT.

The chain carries TRBV11-2 and TRBJ2-2; D gene ambiguous. Between the trimmed V and J ends, which lost 4 bases and 3 bases, there was a span of 12 bases. The germline V gene has CDR1 SGHAT and CDR2 FQNNGV. The CDR3 loop spans 15 amino acids. CDR3 nucleotides: TGTGCCAGCAGCTCCATGGGGTTCGACACCGGGGAGCTGTTTTTT. This encodes CASSSMGFDTGELFF.

This clonotype has only a few counts. The genes are TRBV5-4 and TRBJ2-5; 7 bases agree with TRBD1. The junction had 4 bases not matched to a gene; V was cut back by 4 bases and J by 1 base. Per the germline V gene, CDR1 is SGHNT and CDR2 is YYREEE (reference sequence). The CDR3 totals 14 residues. CDR3 in amino acids: CASSEGQLQETQYF. DNA for the CDR3: TGTGCCAGCAGCGAGGGACAGCTCCAAGAGACCCAGTACTTC.

The gene calls are TRBV2 and TRBJ2-7; 7 nucleotides agree with TRBD2. After removal of 3 bases from V and 0 bases from J, the junction contained 5 bases not matched to a gene. The CDR3 is 15 residues long. CDR1 SNHLY and CDR2 FYNNEI come from the germline V gene. The CDR3 is CASSESLAHSYEQYF. Written as DNA, the CDR3 is TGTGCCAGCAGTGAGTCACTAGCGCACTCCTACGAGCAGTACTTC.

This clonotype was observed a few times. The CDR3 is CASSPRDRGEKLFF. In DNA, the CDR3 is TGTGCCAGCAGCCCCCGGGACAGGGGGGAAAAACTGTTTTTT. This chain links TRBV12-3 or TRBV12-4 with TRBJ1-4; 11 bases match TRBD1. This CDR3 region has 14 residues. V shed 6 bases, J shed 8 bases, and the junction held 5 bases outside the gene matches.

With regard to this clonotype: Likely a read error: the CDR3 ends without its conserved phenylalanine or tryptophan. The chain combines TRBV4-3 with TRBJ2-7, with a tentative D call TRBD2 (5 bases). The germline V and J ends were trimmed by 0 bases and 3 bases, with 12 bases remaining between them. This CDR3 comprises 15 residues. Germline V gene lookup returns CDR1 LGHNA and CDR2 YSLEER. CDR3 residues: CASSQEKRSYYEQYL. Written as DNA, the CDR3 is TGCGCCAGCAGCCAAGAAAAGCGGAGCTACTACGAGCAGTACTTG.

This clonotype was detected a few times. V and J are TRBV18 and TRBJ1-2; D perhaps matches TRBD1 (5 bases). The germline V gene has CDR1 KGHSH and CDR2 LQKENI. The CDR3 extends over 16 amino acids. V lost 3 bases and J 4 bases, leaving 18 bases between the germline ends. CDR3 nucleotide sequence: TGTGCCAGCTCACCCGGTCGAGACAGCAATTCCTATGGCTACACCTTC. The encoded protein is CASSPGRDSNSYGYTF.

The sample holds many counts of this clonotype. The chain has TRBV27 and TRBJ2-2; possibly TRBD1 or TRBD2 for D (5 bases each). This CDR3 has 14 amino acids. V was clipped by 3 bases and J by 5 bases, with 10 bases between them. Per germline, CDR1 MNHEY and CDR2 SMNVEV (reference sequence). CDR3 bases: TGTGCCAGCAGTTTCTCGGGGACGACCGGGGAGCTGTTTTTT. It encodes CASSFSGTTGELFF.

The rearrangement joins TRBV7-9 to TRBJ2-3, with D perhaps TRBD2 (5 bases). Per the germline V gene, CDR1 is SEHNR and CDR2 is FQNEAQ (reference sequence). CDR3 length: 15 amino acids. V was cut by 5 bases and J by 4 bases, with 16 bases left in between. The CDR3 sequence is CASSPRRSFPDTQYF. The CDR3 DNA reads TGTGCCAGCAGCCCGCGGAGGTCCTTCCCAGATACGCAGTATTTT. Based on the CDR3 plus reference TRBV7-9 and TRBJ2-3, the full variable domain is DTGVSQNPRHKITKRGQNVTFRCDPISEHNRLYWYRQTLGQGPEFLTYFQNEAQLEKSRLLSDRFSAERPKGSFSTLEIQRTEQGDSAMYLCASSPRRSFPDTQYFGPGTRLTVL.

This clonotype was seen a few times. The chain combines TRBV6-5 with TRBJ2-3; 7 bases are a match to TRBD2. V lost 6 bases and J lost 5; bases outside the gene matches: 14. The CDR3 runs to 16 residues. CDR1 and CDR2 from the germline V gene are MNHEY and SVGAGI. The CDR3 sequence is CASRLGGRAGEDTQYF. CDR3 DNA: TGTGCCAGCAGGCTTGGTGGGAGGGCCGGGGAAGATACGCAGTATTTT.

This clonotype has only a few counts. This sequence joins TRBV29-1 and TRBJ2-3; D is uncertain. With 4 bases removed from V and 0 bases from J, the gap between germline ends came to 11 bases. The CDR3 spans 14 residues. Germline loops: CDR1 SQVTM, CDR2 ANQGSEA. The DNA for the CDR3 is TGCAGCGTTGTAGAGACCGCTAGCACAGATACGCAGTATTTT. Translation gives CSVVETASTDTQYF.

This clonotype was counted only a few times. The J gene is TRBJ1-6, the V gene TRBV4-3, with 7 bases identical to TRBD1. The CDR3 consists of 14 residues. Germline CDR1 LGHNA, CDR2 YSLEER. V gave up 2 bases and J gave up 7 bases; unmatched junction bases: 2. In nucleotides, the CDR3 is TGCGCCAGCAGCCAATGGGACAGCAATTCACCCCTCCACTTT. It translates to CASSQWDSNSPLHF.

This clonotype was counted at least ten times. This CDR3 is CASSQDGGTGELFF. The CDR3 nucleotides read TGCGCCAGCAGCCAAGATGGGGGGACCGGGGAGCTGTTTTTT. This chain connects TRBV4-3 to TRBJ2-2; D might be TRBD2 (6 bases). This CDR3 has 14 amino acids. CDR1 and CDR2 from the germline V gene are LGHNA and YSLEER. Trimming took off 0 bases at V and 5 bases at J, with 7 bases between the two ends.

This clonotype was detected only a few times. The genes are TRBV7-2 and TRBJ2-1; 7 bases map to TRBD1. The CDR3 sequence is 13 residues long. With V trimmed by 5 bases and J by 12 bases, 10 bases remained unmatched. CDR1 and CDR2 from the germline V gene are SGHTA and FQGNSA. CDR3 residues: CASSPLGQARQFF. The CDR3 DNA is TGTGCCAGCAGCCCTCTCGGACAGGCCAGGCAGTTCTTC.

This clonotype has just a few counts. This chain joins TRBV4-3 and TRBJ2-2; 7 nucleotides agree with TRBD2. The J segment lost 4 bases and the V segment lost 0 bases, leaving 2 bases of the junction unmatched. The CDR3 loop spans 15 amino acids. Germline CDR1 and CDR2: LGHNA and YSLEER. CDR3 sequence (DNA): TGCGCCAGCAGCCAAGAGCGCGGGAGCACCGGGGAGCTGTTTTTT. Translated, it gives CASSQERGSTGELFF.